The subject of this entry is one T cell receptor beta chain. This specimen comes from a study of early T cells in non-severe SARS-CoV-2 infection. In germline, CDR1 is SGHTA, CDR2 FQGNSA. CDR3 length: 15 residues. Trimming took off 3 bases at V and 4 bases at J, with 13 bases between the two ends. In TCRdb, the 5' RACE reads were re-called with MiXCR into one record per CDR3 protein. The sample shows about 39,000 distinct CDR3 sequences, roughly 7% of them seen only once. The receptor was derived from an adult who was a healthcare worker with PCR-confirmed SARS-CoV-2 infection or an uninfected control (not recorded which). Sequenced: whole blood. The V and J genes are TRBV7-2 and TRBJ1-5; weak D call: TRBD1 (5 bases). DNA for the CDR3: TGTGCCAGCAGCTTGGGACGTTCCGGAAATCAGCCCCAGCATTTT. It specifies CASSLGRSGNQPQHF.